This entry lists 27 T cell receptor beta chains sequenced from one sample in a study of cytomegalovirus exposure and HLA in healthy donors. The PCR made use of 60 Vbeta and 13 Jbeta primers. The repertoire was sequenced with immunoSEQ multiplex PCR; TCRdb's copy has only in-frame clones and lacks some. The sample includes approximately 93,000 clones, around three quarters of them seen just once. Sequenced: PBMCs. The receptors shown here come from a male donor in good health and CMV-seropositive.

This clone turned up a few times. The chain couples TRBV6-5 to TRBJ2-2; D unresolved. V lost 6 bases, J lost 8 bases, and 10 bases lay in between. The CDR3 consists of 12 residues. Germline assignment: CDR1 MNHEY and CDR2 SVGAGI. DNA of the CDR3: TGTGCCAGCAGGGGCGTCGTGGGGGAGCTGTTTTTT. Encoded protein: CASRGVVGELFF.

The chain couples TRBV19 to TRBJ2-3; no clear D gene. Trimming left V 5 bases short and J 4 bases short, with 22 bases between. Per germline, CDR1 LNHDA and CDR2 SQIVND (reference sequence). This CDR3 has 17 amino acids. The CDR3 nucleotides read TGTGCCAGTAGTGTAATGCTGGCTGCCTCATTCCCAGATACGCAGTATTTT. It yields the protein CASSVMLAASFPDTQYF.

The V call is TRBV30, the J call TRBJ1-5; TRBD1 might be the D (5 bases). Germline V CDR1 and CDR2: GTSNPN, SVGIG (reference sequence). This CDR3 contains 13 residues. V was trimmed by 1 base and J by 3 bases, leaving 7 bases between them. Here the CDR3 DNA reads TGTGCCTGGAGTGGACAGCACAATCAGCCCCAGCATTTT. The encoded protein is CAWSGQHNQPQHF.

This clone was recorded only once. CDR3: CASSFQQETQYF. CDR3 in DNA: TGTGCCAGCAGCTTTCAGCAAGAGACCCAGTACTTC. V is TRBV2 and J is TRBJ2-5; no clear D. V dropped 6 bases and J dropped 2 bases, with 7 bases sitting between them. The CDR3 runs 12 residues. CDR1 and CDR2 from the germline V gene are SNHLY and FYNNEI.

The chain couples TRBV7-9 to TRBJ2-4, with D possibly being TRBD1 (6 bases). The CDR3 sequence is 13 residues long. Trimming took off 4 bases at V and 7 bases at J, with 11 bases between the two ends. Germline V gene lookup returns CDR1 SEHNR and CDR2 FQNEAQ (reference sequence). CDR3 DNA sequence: TGTGCCAGCAGCTCACGTCAGGGGAACATTCAGTACTTC. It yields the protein CASSSRQGNIQYF.

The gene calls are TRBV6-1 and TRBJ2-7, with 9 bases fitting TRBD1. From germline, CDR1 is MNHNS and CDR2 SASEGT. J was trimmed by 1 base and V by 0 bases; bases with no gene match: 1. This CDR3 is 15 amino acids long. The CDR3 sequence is CASSEAGTGSYEQYF. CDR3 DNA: TGTGCCAGCAGTGAAGCAGGGACAGGGTCCTACGAGCAGTACTTC.

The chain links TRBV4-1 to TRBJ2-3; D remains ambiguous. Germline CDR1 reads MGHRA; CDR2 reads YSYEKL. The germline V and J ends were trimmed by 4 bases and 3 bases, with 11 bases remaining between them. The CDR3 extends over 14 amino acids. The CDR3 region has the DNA TGCGCCAGCAGCCCTTTTCTGGAGACAGATACGCAGTATTTT. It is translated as CASSPFLETDTQYF.

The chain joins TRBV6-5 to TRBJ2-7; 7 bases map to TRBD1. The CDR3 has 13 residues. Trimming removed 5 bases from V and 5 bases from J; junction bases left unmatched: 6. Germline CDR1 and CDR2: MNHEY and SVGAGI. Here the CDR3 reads CASSQGGWDEQYF. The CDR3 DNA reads TGTGCCAGCAGTCAAGGGGGCTGGGACGAGCAGTACTTC.

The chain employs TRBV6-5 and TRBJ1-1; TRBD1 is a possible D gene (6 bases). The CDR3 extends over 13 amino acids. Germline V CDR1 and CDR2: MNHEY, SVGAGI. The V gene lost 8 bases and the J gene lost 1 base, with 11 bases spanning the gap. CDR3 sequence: CASCQGKNTEAFF. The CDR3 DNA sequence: TGTGCCAGCTGTCAGGGGAAGAACACTGAAGCTTTCTTT.

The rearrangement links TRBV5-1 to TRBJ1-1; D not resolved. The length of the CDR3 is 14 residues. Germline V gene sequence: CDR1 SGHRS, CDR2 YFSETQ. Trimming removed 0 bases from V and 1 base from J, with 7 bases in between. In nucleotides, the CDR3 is TGCGCCAGCAGCTTGGGAGGGTGGAACACTGAAGCTTTCTTT. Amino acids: CASSLGGWNTEAFF.

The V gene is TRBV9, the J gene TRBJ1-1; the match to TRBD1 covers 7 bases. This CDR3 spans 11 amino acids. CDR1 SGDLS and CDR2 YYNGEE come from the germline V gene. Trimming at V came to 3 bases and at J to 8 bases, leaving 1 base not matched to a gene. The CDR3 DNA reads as TGTGCCAGCAGCGAACAGGGGGAAGCTTTCTTT. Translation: CASSEQGEAFF. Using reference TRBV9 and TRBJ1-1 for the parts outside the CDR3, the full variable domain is DSGVTQTPKHLITATGQRVTLRCSPRSGDLSVYWYQQSLDQGLQFLIQYYNGEERAKGNILERFSAQQFPDLHSELNLSSLELGDSALYFCASSEQGEAFFGQGTRLTVV.

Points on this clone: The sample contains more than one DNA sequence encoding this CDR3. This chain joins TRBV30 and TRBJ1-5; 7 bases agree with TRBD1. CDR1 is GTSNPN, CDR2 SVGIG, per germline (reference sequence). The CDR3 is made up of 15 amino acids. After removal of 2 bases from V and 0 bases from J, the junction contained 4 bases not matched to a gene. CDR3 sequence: CAWSSTGNSNQPQHF. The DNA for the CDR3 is TGTGCCTGGAGTTCGACAGGGAATAGCAATCAGCCCCAGCATTTT.

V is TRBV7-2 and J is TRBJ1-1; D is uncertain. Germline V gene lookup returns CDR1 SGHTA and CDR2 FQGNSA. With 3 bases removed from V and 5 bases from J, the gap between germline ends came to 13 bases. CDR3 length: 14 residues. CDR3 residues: CASSFSSGDTEAFF. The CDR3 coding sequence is TGTGCCAGCAGCTTTTCATCCGGGGATACTGAAGCTTTCTTT.

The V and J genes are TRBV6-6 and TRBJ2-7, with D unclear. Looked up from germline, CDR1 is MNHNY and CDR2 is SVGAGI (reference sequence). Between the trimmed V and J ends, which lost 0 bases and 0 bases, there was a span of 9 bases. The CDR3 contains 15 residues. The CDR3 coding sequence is TGTGCCAGCAGTTACTCGGTGGTCAGCTCCTACGAGCAGTACTTC. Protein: CASSYSVVSSYEQYF.

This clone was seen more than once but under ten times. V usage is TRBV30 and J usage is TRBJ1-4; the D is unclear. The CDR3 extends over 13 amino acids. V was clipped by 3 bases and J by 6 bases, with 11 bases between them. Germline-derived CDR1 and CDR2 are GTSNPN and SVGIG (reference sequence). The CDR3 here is CAWSENSYEKLFF. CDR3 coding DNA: TGTGCCTGGAGCGAAAACAGTTATGAAAAACTGTTTTTT.

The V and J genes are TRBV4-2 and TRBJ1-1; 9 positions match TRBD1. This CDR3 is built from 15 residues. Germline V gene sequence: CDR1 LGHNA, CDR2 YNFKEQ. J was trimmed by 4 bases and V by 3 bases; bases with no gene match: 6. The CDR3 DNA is TGTGCCAGCAGCCAGAGGACAGGGGAGGGCACTGAAGCTTTCTTT. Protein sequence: CASSQRTGEGTEAFF.

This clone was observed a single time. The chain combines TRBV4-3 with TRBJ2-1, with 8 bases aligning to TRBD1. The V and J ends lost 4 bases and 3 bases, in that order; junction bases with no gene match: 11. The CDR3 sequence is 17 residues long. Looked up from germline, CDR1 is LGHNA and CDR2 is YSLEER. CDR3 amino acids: CASSRSGGDRIYNEQFF. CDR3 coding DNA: TGCGCCAGCAGCCGGTCGGGCGGGGACAGGATCTACAATGAGCAGTTCTTC.

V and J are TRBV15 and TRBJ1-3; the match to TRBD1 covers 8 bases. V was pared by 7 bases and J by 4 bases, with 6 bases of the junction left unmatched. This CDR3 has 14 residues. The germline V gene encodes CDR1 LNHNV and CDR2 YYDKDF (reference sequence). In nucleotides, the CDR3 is TGTGCCACCACCACAGGGACAGGAGGAAACACCATATATTTT. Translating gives CATTTGTGGNTIYF.

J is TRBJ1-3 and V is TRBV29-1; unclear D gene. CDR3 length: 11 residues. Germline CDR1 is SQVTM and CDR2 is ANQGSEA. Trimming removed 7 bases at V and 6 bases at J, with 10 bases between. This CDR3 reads CSAREENTIYF. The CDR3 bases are TGCAGCGCCCGAGAAGAAAACACCATATATTTT. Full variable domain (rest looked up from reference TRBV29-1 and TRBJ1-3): SAVISQKPSRDICQRGTSLTIQCQVDSQVTMMFWYRQQPGQSLTLIATANQGSEATYESGFVIDKFPISRPNLTFSTLTVSNMSPEDSSIYLCSAREENTIYFGEGSWLTVV.

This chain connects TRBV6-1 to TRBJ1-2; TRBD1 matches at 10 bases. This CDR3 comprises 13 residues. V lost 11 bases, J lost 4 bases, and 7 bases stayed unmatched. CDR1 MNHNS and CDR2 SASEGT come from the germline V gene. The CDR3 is CASRTGGIYGYTF. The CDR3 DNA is TGTGCCTCCCGGACAGGGGGAATCTATGGCTACACCTTC.

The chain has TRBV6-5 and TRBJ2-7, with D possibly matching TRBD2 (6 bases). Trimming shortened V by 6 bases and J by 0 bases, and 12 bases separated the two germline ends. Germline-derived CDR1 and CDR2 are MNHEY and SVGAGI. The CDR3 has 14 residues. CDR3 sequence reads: CASRPRDFSYEQYF. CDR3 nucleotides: TGTGCCAGCAGACCCCGGGACTTCTCCTACGAGCAGTACTTC.

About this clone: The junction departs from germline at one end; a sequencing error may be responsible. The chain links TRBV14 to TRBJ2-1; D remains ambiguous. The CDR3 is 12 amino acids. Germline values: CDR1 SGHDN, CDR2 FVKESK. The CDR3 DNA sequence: TGTGCCAGCGGCCAGGCGAGGATGGTGCAGTTCTTC. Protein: CASGQARMVQFF.

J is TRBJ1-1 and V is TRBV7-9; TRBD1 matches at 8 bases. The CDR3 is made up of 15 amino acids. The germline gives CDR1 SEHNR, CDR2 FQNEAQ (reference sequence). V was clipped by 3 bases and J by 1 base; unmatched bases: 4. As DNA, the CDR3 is TGTGCCAGCAGCTTCTCAGGGGGCAAGAACACTGAAGCTTTCTTT. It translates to CASSFSGGKNTEAFF.

DNA for the CDR3: TGTGCCAGCAGCTTAGAAAGCGGGGGGGCCGGTGAGACCCAGTACTTC. It specifies CASSLESGGAGETQYF. This chain uses TRBV7-2 with TRBJ2-5; 10 positions match TRBD2. This CDR3 region has 16 residues. Trimming removed 1 base from V and 5 bases from J; junction bases left unmatched: 7. Looked up from germline, CDR1 is SGHTA and CDR2 is FQGNSA.

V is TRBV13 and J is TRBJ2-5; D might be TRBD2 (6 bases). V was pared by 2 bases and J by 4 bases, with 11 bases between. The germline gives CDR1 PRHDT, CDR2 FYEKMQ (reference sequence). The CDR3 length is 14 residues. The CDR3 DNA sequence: TGTGCCAGCAGCTTAACTAGCTTTACAGAGACCCAGTACTTC. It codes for CASSLTSFTETQYF.

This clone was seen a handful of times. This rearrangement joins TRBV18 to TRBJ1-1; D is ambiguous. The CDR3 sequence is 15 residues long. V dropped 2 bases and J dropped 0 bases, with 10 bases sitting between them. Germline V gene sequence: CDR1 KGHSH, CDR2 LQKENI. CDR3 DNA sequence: TGTGCCAGCTCACCAATCGTACAGTTGAACACTGAAGCTTTCTTT. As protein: CASSPIVQLNTEAFF.

CDR3 region: CASSYAPGTPNYGYTF. The CDR3, as DNA: TGTGCCAGCAGTTACGCCCCCGGGACACCGAACTATGGCTACACCTTC. This sequence joins TRBV2 and TRBJ1-2; tentatively, D is TRBD1 (6 bases). This CDR3 is 16 amino acids long. CDR1 and CDR2 from the germline V gene are SNHLY and FYNNEI. Trimming left V 5 bases short and J 2 bases short, with 18 bases between.